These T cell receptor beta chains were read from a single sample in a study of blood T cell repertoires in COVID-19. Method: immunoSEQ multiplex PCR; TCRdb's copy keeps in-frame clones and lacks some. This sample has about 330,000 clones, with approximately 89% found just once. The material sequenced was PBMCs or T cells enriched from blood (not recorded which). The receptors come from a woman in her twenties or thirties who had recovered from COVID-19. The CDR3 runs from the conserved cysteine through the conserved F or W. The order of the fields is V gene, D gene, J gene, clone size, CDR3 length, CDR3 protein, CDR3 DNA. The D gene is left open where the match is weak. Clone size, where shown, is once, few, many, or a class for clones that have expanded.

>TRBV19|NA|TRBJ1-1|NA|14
CASRTTGVVTEAFF
TGTGCCAGTAGGACCACGGGAGTTGTGACTGAAGCTTTCTTT
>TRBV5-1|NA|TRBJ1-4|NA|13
CASSLYRDEKLFF
TGCGCCAGCAGCTTGTACCGCGATGAAAAACTGTTTTTT
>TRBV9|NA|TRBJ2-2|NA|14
CASSEGANTGELFF
TGTGCCAGCAGCGAGGGGGCGAACACCGGGGAGCTGTTTTTT
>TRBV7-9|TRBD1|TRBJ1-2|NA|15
CASTPPGQVWYGYTF
TGTGCCAGCACGCCCCCGGGACAGGTTTGGTATGGCTACACCTTC
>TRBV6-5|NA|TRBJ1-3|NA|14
CASSRGAAGNTIYF
TGTGCCAGCAGCAGGGGAGCAGCTGGAAACACCATATATTTT
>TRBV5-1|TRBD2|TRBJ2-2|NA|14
CASTSGGITGELFF
TGCGCCAGCACTAGCGGGGGCATCACCGGGGAGCTGTTTTTT
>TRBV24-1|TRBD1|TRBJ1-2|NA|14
CATSDRDRNYGYTF
TGTGCCACCAGTGATCGGGACAGGAACTATGGCTACACCTTC
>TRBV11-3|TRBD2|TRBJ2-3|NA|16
CASSKWAGGGEDTQYF
TGTGCCAGCTCCAAGTGGGCCGGGGGGGGAGAGGATACGCAGTATTTT
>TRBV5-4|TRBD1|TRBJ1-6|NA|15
CASSVTGTGFSPLHF
TGTGCCAGCAGCGTTACCGGGACAGGGTTTTCACCCCTCCACTTT
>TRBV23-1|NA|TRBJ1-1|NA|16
CASSHDTGEKNTEAFF
TGCGCCAGCAGTCATGACACCGGGGAGAAGAACACTGAAGCTTTCTTT
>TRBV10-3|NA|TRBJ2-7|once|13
CAIRTEGGYEQYF
TGTGCCATTCGGACAGAAGGTGGATACGAGCAGTACTTC
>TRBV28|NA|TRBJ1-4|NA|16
CASSTPLGGVNEKLFF
TGTGCCAGCAGTACCCCCCTTGGGGGGGTTAATGAAAAACTGTTTTTT
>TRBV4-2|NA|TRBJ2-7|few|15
CASSQGIGSEDEQYF
TGTGCCAGCAGCCAAGGAATAGGTTCCGAGGACGAGCAGTACTTC
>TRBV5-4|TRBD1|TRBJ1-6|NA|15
CASSWDSSGNSPLHF
TGTGCCAGCAGCTGGGACAGCTCGGGTAATTCACCCCTCCACTTT
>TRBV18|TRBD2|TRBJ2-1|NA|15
CASSPGTSGANEQFF
TGTGCCAGCTCCCCCGGGACTAGCGGGGCCAATGAGCAGTTCTTC
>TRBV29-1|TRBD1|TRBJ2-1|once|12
CSARQGAGEQFF
TGCAGCGCTCGACAGGGGGCAGGTGAGCAGTTCTTC
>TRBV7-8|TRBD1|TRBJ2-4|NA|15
CASSPWTGPGYIQYF
TGTGCCAGCAGCCCGTGGACAGGGCCGGGTTACATTCAGTACTTC
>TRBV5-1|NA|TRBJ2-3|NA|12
CASSLVGDTQYF
TGCGCCAGCAGCTTGGTTGGCGATACGCAGTATTTT
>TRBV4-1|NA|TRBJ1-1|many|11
CASRQGTEAFF
TGCGCCAGCAGACAGGGCACTGAAGCTTTCTTT
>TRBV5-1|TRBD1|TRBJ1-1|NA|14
CASSPGQGGTEAFF
TGCGCCAGCAGCCCAGGACAGGGGGGGACTGAAGCTTTCTTT
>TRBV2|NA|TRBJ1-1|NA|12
CASSEQQVEAFF
TGTGCCAGCAGTGAACAACAGGTTGAAGCTTTCTTT
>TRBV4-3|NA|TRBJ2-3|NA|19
CASSQEIGKGQLRTDTQYF
TGCGCCAGCAGCCAAGAAATTGGTAAGGGGCAGCTCCGCACAGATACGCAGTATTTT
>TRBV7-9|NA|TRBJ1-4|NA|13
CASSLATAGGLFF
TGTGCCAGCAGCTTAGCGACAGCGGGCGGACTGTTTTTT
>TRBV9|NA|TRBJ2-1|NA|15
CASSVLTASYNEQFF
TGTGCCAGCAGCGTACTTACAGCCTCCTACAATGAGCAGTTCTTC
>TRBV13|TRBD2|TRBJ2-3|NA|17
CASSLLPSGGGTDTQYF
TGTGCCAGCAGCTTACTCCCTAGCGGGGGGGGCACAGATACGCAGTATTTT
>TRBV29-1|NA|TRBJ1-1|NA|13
CSVGRVGNTEAFF
TGCAGCGTTGGCAGGGTAGGGAACACTGAAGCTTTCTTT
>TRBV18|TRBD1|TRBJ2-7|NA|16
CASSPSDRGKSYEQYF
TGTGCCAGCTCACCAAGTGACAGGGGAAAGTCCTACGAGCAGTACTTC